This is a list of T cell receptor beta chains from one sample in a study of cytomegalovirus exposure and HLA in healthy donors. Repertoires were generated with immunoSEQ multiplex PCR, while TCRdb's copy carries only in-frame clones and drops some. This repertoire shows approximately 150,000 clones, around 82% found once; its top ten account for less than 3%. Sequenced material: PBMCs. All receptors derive from a female donor in good health and CMV-seronegative. Each CDR3 is given with its conserved first and last residue. Fields, in order: J gene, D gene, V gene, CDR3 protein, CDR3 DNA. D genes are given only for firm matches.

TRBJ1-5 | NA | TRBV30 | CAWSHTEGQPQHF | TGTGCCTGGAGTCACACGGAGGGTCAGCCCCAGCATTTT
TRBJ1-5 | TRBD1 | TRBV7-2 | CASSLGTGSISNQPQHF | TGTGCCAGCAGCTTAGGGACAGGGTCGATAAGCAATCAGCCCCAGCATTTT
TRBJ2-5 | NA | TRBV4-3 | CASSQDRGFQETQYF | TGCGCCAGCAGCCAAGATAGGGGTTTCCAAGAGACCCAGTACTTC
TRBJ1-5 | TRBD1 | TRBV28 | CASSLWVGTGDNQPQHF | TGTGCCAGCAGTTTATGGGTCGGGACAGGGGATAATCAGCCCCAGCATTTT
TRBJ2-7 | NA | TRBV7-3 | CASSLMVPGKTEQYF | TGTGCCAGCAGCTTAATGGTCCCGGGGAAAACCGAGCAGTACTTC
TRBJ2-7 | TRBD1 | TRBV28 | CASSLSDGDRGRYEQYF | TGTGCCAGCAGTTTATCCGACGGGGACAGGGGGAGGTACGAGCAGTACTTC
TRBJ1-6 | TRBD1 | TRBV7-3 | CASSLGTGSSPLHF | TGTGCCAGCAGCTTAGGGACAGGGAGTTCACCCCTCCACTTT
TRBJ1-2 | TRBD1 | TRBV27 | CASSLGRGENYGYTF | TGTGCCAGCAGTTTGGGCAGGGGGGAGAACTATGGCTACACCTTC
TRBJ1-3 | NA | TRBV30 | CAWSLGSGNTIYF | TGTGCCTGGTCCCTCGGCTCTGGAAACACCATATATTTT
TRBJ1-5 | NA | TRBV15 | CATSRVASNQPQHF | TGTGCCACCAGCAGAGTCGCGAGTAATCAGCCCCAGCATTTT